The clone carrying this T cell receptor beta chain appeared a few times. Its matching antigen is unknown. TCRdb passed the reads through MiXCR, listing each CDR3 protein once. This sample yields 350,000 to 400,000 distinct CDR3 sequences, of which roughly 36% are seen a single time; approximately 13% belongs to the top ten. Germline V gene data show CDR1 as SGHTA and CDR2 as FQGNSA. The V and J ends lost 5 bases and 9 bases respectively, with 14 bases between them. The CDR3 runs to 13 residues. This entry comes from a study of T cell repertoires in cytomegalovirus infection. For the study at large: The authors relied on CMV epitopes, both recently identified HLA-C-restricted and well-studied HLA-B-restricted. Public TCR beta signatures were indicative of both CMV infection and a matching HLA type. Study-wide points: Ex vivo, HLA-C-restricted CMV-specific TCR beta clonotypes prevailed over the rest of the response.

The sequences come from cultured PBMCs, collected from culture after CMV antigen stimulation. The sequence derives from a human donor in good health (CMV status not recorded). Some clones in this sample may be carry-over from other donors' samples. The V and J genes are TRBV7-2 and TRBJ2-1; D gene ambiguous. The CDR3 nucleotides read TGTGCCAGCAGCCGGGCCTCGATATCTGAGCAGTTCTTC. This encodes CASSRASISEQFF.